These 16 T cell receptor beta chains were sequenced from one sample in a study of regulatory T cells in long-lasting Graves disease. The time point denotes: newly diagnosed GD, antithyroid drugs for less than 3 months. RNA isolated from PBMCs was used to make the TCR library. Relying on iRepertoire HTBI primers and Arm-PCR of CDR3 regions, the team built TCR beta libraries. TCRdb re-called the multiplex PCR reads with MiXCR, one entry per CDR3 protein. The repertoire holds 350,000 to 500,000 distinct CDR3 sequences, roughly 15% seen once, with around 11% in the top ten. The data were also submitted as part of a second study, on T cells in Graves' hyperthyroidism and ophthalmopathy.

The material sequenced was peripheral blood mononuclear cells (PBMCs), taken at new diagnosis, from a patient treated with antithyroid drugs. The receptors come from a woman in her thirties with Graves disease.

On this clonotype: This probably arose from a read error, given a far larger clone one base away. CDR3 in amino acids: CASSLDRTGRNEQSF. CDR3 bases: TGTGCCAGCAGCTTAGATCGGACAGGGCGCAATGAGCAGTCCTTC. The V call is TRBV11-2, the J call TRBJ2-4, with TRBD1 matching over 8 bases. CDR3 length: 15 amino acids. Germline V gene lookup returns CDR1 SGHAT and CDR2 FQNNGV.

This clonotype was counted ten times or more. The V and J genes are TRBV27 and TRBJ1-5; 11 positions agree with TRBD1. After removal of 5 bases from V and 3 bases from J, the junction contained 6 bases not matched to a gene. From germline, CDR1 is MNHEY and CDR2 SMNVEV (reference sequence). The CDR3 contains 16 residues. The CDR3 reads CASSPGTGGFNQPQHF. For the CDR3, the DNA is TGTGCCAGCAGTCCGGGGACAGGGGGATTCAATCAGCCCCAGCATTTT.

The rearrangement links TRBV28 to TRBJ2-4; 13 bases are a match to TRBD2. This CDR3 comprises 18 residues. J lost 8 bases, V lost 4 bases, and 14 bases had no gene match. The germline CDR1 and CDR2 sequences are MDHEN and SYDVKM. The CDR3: CASSSLRTSGSESYIQYF. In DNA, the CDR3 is TGTGCCAGCAGTTCCCTTAGGACTAGCGGGAGTGAGAGTTACATTCAGTACTTC.

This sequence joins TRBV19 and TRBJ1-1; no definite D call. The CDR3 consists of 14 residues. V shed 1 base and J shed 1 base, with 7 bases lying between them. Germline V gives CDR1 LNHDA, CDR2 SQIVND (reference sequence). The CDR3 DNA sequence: TGTGCCAGTAGTATAGTGGGCGGGAACACTGAAGCTTTCTTT. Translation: CASSIVGGNTEAFF. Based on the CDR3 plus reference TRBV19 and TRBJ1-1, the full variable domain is DGGITQSPKYLFRKEGQNVTLSCEQNLNHDAMYWYRQDPGQGLRLIYYSQIVNDFQKGDIAEGYSVSREKKESFPLTVTSAQKNPTAFYLCASSIVGGNTEAFFGQGTRLTVV.

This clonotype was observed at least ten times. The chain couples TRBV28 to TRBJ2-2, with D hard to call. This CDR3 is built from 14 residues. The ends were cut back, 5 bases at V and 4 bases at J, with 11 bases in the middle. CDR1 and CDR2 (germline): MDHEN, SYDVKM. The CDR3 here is CASSPGWGTGELFF. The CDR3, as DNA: TGTGCCAGCAGTCCCGGTTGGGGCACCGGGGAGCTGTTTTTT. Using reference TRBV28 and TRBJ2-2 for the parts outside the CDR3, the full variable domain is DVKVTQSSRYLVKRTGEKVFLECVQDMDHENMFWYRQDPGLGLRLIYFSYDVKMKEKGDIPEGYSVSREKKERFSLILESASTNQTSMYLCASSPGWGTGELFFGEGSRLTVL.

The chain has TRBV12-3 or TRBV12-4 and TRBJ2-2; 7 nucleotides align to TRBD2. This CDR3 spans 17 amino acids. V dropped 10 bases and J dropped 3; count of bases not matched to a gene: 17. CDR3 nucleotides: TGTGCCATCACACCCAGACTAGCTCAAGAGCACACCGGGGAGCTGTTTTTT. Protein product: CAITPRLAQEHTGELFF.

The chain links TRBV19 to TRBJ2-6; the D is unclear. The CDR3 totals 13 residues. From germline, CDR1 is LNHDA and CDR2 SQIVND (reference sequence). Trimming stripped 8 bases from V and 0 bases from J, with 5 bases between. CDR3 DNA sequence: TGTGCCAGTGGTGACTCTGGGGCCAACGTCCTGACTTTC. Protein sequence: CASGDSGANVLTF.

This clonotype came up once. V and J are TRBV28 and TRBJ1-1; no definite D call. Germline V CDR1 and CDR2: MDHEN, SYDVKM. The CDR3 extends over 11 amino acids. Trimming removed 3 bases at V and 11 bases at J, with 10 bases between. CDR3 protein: CASSFQAMAFF. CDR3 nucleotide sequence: TGTGCCAGCAGTTTCCAGGCGATGGCTTTCTTT.

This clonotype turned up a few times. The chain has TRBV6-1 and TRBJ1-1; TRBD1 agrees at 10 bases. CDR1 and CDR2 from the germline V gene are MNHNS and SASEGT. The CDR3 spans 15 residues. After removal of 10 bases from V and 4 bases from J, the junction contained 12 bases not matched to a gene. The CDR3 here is CATVRDRGYGTEAFF. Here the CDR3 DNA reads TGTGCCACCGTTAGGGACAGGGGTTACGGCACTGAAGCTTTCTTT.

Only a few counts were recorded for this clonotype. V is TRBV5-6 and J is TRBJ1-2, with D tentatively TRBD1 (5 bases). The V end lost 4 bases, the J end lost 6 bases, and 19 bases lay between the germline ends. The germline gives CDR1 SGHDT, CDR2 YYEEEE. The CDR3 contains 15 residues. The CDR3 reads CASSPYLQELNGYTF. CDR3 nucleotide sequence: TGTGCCAGCAGCCCCTACCTACAGGAATTAAATGGCTACACCTTC.

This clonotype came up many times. This chain's CDR3 is CASSRTVNSPLHF. The DNA of the CDR3 is TGTGCCAGCTCACGGACAGTTAATTCACCCCTCCACTTT. The gene calls are TRBV18 and TRBJ1-6; perhaps TRBD1 as D (6 bases). This CDR3 is 13 amino acids long. V gave up 4 bases and J gave up 6 bases, with 7 bases separating them. CDR1 KGHSH and CDR2 LQKENI come from the germline V gene. The full variable domain, rest sourced from reference TRBV18 and TRBJ1-6, is NAGVMQNPRHLVRRRGQEARLRCSPMKGHSHVYWYRQLPEEGLKFMVYLQKENIIDESGMPKERFSAEFPKEGPSILRIQQVVRGDSAAYFCASSRTVNSPLHFGNGTRLTVT.

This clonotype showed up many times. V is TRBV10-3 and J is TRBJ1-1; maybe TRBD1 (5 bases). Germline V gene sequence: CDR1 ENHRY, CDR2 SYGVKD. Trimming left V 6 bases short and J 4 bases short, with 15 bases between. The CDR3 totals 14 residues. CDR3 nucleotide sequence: TGTGCCATCAGGGTCCGGGGGGGGTCCACTGAAGCTTTCTTT. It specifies CAIRVRGGSTEAFF.

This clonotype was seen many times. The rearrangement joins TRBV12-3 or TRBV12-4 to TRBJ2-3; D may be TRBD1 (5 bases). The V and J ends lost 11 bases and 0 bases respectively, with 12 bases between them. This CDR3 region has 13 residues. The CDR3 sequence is CAVGEESTDTQYF. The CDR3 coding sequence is TGTGCCGTAGGGGAAGAAAGCACAGATACGCAGTATTTT.

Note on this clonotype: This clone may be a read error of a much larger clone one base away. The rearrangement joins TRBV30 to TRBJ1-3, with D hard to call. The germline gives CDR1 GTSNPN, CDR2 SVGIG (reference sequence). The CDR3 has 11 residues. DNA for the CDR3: TGTGCCTGGAAATACGGAAACAACATATATTTT. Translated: CAWKYGNNIYF.

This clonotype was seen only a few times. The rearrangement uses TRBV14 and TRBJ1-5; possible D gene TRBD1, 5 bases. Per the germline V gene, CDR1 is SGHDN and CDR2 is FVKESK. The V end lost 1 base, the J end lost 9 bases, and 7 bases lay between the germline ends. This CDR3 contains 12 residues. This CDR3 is CASSQGRGPQHF. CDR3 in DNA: TGTGCCAGCAGCCAAGGGAGGGGGCCCCAGCATTTT.

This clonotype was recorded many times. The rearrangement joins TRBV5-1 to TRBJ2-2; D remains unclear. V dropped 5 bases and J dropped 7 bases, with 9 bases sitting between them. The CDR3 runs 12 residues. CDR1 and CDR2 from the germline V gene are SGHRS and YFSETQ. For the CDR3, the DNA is TGCGCCAGCAGGAACGGAATCGGGGAGCTGTTTTTT. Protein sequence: CASRNGIGELFF. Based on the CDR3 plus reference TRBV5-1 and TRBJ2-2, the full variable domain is KAGVTQTPRYLIKTRGQQVTLSCSPISGHRSVSWYQQTPGQGLQFLFEYFSETQRNKGNFPGRFSGRQFSNSRSEMNVSTLELGDSALYLCASRNGIGELFFGEGSRLTVL.